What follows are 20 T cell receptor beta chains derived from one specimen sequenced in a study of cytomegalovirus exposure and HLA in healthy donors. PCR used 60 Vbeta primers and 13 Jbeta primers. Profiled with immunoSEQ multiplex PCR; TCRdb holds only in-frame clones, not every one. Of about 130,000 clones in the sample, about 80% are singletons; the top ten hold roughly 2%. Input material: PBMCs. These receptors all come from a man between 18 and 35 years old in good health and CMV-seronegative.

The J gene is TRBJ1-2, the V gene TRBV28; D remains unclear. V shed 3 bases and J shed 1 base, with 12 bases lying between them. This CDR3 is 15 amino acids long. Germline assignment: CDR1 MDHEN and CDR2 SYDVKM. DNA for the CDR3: TGTGCCAGCAGTTTGGGGAGTTTCTTTAACTATGGCTACACCTTC. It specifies CASSLGSFFNYGYTF.

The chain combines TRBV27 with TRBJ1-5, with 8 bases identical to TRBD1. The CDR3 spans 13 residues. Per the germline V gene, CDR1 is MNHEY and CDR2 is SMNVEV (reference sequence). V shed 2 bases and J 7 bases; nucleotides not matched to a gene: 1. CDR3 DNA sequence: TGTGCCAGCAGTTTACACAGGGGGCAGCCCCAGCATTTT. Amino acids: CASSLHRGQPQHF.

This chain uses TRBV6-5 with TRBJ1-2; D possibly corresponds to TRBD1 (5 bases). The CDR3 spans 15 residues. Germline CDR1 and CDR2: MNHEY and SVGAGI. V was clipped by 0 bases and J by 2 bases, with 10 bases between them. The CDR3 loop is CASSYSGPGNYGYTF. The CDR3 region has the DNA TGTGCCAGCAGTTACTCTGGCCCAGGGAACTATGGCTACACCTTC.

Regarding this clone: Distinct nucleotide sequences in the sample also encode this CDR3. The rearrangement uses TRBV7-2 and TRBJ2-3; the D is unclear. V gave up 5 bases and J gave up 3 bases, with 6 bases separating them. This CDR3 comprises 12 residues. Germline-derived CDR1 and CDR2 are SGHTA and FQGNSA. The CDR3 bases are TGTGCCAGCAGCCCAGTTACAGATACGCAGTATTTT. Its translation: CASSPVTDTQYF.

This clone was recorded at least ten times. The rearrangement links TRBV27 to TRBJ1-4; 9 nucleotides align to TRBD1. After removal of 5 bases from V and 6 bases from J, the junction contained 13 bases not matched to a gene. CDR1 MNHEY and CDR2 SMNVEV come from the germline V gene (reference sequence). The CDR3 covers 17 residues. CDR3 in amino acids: CASSRGQGEGSHEKLFF. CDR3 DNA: TGTGCCAGCAGTCGGGGACAGGGCGAAGGCAGTCATGAAAAACTGTTTTTT.

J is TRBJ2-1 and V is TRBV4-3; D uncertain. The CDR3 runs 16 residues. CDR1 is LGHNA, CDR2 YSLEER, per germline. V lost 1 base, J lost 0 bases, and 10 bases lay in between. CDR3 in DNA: TGCGCCAGCAGCCAAGCCCACCTAAGCTCCTACAATGAGCAGTTCTTC. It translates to CASSQAHLSSYNEQFF.

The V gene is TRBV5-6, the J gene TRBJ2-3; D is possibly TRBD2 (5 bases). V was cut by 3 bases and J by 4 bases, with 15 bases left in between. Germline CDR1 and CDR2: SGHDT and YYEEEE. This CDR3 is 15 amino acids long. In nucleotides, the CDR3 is TGTGCCAGCAGCTCGCTTATTGTGGGAGCAGATACGCAGTATTTT. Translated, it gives CASSSLIVGADTQYF.

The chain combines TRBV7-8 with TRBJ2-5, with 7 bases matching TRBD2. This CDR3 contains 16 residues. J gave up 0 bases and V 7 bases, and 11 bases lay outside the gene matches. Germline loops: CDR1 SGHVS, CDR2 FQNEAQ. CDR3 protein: CASNLGASGYQETQYF. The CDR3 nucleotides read TGTGCCAGCAACCTAGGGGCTAGCGGTTACCAAGAGACCCAGTACTTC.

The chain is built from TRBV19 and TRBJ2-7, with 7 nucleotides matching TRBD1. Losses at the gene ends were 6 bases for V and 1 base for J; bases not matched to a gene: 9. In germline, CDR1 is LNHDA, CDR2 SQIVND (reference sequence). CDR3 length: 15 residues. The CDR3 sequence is CASSPGTVGSYEQYV. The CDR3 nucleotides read TGTGCCAGTAGCCCCGGGACAGTCGGTTCCTACGAGCAGTACGTC.

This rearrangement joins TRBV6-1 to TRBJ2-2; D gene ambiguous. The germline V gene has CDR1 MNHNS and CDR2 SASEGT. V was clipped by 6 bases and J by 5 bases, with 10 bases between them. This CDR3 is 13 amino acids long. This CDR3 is CASRRIETGELFF. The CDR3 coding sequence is TGTGCCAGCAGGAGGATCGAAACCGGGGAGCTGTTTTTT.

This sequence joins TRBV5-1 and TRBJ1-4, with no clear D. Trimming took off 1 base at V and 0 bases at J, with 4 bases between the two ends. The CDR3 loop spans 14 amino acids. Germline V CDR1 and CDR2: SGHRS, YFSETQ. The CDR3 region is CASSLTATNEKLFF. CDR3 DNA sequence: TGCGCCAGCAGCTTGACAGCAACTAATGAAAAACTGTTTTTT.

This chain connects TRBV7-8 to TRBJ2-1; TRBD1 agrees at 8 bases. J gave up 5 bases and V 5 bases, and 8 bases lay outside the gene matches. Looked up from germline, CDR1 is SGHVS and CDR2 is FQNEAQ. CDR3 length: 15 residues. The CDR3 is CASSLQGEWDNEQFF. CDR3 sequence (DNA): TGTGCCAGCAGCCTACAGGGGGAATGGGACAATGAGCAGTTCTTC. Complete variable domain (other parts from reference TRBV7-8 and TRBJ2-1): GAGVSQSPRYKVAKRGQDVALRCDPISGHVSLFWYQQALGQGPEFLTYFQNEAQLDKSGLPSDRFFAERPEGSVSTLKIQRTQQEDSAVYLCASSLQGEWDNEQFFGPGTRLTVL.

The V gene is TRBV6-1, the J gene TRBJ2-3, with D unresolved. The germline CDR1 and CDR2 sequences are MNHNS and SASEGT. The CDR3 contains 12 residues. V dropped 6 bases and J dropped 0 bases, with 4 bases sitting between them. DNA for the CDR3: TGTGCCAGCAGGGCTAGCACAGATACGCAGTATTTT. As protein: CASRASTDTQYF.

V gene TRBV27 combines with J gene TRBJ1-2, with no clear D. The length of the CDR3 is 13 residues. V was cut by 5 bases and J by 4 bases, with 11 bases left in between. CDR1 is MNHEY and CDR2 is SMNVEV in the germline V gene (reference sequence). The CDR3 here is CASSLWYGYGYTF. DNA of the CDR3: TGTGCCAGCAGTCTATGGTACGGCTATGGCTACACCTTC.

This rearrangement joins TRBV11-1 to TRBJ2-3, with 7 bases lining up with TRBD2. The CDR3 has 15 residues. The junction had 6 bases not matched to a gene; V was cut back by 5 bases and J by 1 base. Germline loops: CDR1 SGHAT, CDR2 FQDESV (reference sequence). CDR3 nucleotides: TGTGCCAGCAGCCCCCGAGCGGGGCGCACAGATACGCAGTATTTT. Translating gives CASSPRAGRTDTQYF.

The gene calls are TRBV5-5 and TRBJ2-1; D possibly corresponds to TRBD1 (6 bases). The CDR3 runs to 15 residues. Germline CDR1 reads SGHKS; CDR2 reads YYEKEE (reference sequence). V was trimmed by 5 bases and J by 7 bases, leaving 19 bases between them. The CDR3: CASSFLQGLWNEQFF. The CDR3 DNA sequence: TGTGCCAGCAGTTTTCTACAGGGATTATGGAATGAGCAGTTCTTC.

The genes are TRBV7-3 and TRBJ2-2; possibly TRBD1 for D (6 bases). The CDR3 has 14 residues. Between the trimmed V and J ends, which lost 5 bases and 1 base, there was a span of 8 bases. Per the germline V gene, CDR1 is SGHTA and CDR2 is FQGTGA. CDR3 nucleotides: TGTGCCAGCAGCCAACAGGGGAACACCGGGGAGCTGTTTTTT. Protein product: CASSQQGNTGELFF.

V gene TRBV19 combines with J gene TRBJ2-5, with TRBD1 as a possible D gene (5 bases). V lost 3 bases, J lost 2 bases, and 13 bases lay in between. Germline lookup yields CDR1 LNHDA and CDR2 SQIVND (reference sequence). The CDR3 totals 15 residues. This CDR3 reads CASSMMAQGQETQYF. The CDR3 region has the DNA TGTGCCAGTAGTATGATGGCCCAGGGACAAGAGACCCAGTACTTC.

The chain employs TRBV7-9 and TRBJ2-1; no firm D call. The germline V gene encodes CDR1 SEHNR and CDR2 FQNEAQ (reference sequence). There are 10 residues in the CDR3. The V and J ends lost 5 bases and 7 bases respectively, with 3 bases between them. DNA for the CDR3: TGTGCCAGCAGCCGTAATGAGCAGTTCTTC. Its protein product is CASSRNEQFF.

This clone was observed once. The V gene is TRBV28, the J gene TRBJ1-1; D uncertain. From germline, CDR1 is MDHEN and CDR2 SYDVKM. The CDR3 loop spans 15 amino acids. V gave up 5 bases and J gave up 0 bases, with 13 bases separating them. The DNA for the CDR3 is TGTGCCAGCAGTCCGGTGGTCTCTATGAACACTGAAGCTTTCTTT. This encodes CASSPVVSMNTEAFF. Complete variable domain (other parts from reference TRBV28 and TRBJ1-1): DVKVTQSSRYLVKRTGEKVFLECVQDMDHENMFWYRQDPGLGLRLIYFSYDVKMKEKGDIPEGYSVSREKKERFSLILESASTNQTSMYLCASSPVVSMNTEAFFGQGTRLTVV.